The 2 T cell receptor beta chains reported below all come from one sample, sequenced in a study of T cell repertoires in cytomegalovirus infection. TCRdb re-derived calls from the reads in MiXCR, one entry per CDR3 protein. This table holds around 280,000 distinct CDR3 sequences, approximately 10% found once. Input material: PBMCs. These receptors all stem from a human donor in good health (CMV status not recorded). Some clones in this sample may be carry-over from other donors' samples.

Only a few counts were recorded for this clonotype. This chain joins TRBV29-1 and TRBJ1-2; possible D gene TRBD1, 6 bases. Germline V gene lookup returns CDR1 SQVTM and CDR2 ANQGSEA. CDR3 length: 12 amino acids. V lost 3 bases, J lost 8 bases, and 13 bases lay in between. The CDR3 DNA is TGCAGCGTTGATATGGGGGCATTCGGCTACACCTTC. Protein product: CSVDMGAFGYTF.

This clonotype has at least ten counts. V usage is TRBV12-5 and J usage is TRBJ2-7; possible D gene TRBD1, 5 bases. Between the trimmed V and J ends, which lost 2 bases and 0 bases, there was a span of 11 bases. Germline V gives CDR1 LGHNT, CDR2 FRNRAP. The CDR3 extends over 15 amino acids. This CDR3 reads CASGLPRTSSYEQYF. The DNA for the CDR3 is TGTGCTAGTGGTTTGCCGCGGACAAGCTCCTACGAGCAGTACTTC. The whole variable domain, remainder taken from reference TRBV12-5 and TRBJ2-7, is DARVTQTPRHKVTEMGQEVTMRCQPILGHNTVFWYRQTMMQGLELLAYFRNRAPLDDSGMPKDRFSAEMPDATLATLKIQPSEPRDSAVYFCASGLPRTSSYEQYFGPGTRLTVT.